This TCR beta chain was captured by sequencing in a study of T cell repertoires in cytomegalovirus infection. MiXCR, run by TCRdb on the reads, gives a single entry per CDR3 protein. The data hold more than 200,000 distinct CDR3 sequences, with around 8.7% observed a single time. CDR1 and CDR2 (germline): KGHSH, LQKENI. The CDR3 totals 12 residues. The V and J ends lost 6 bases and 5 bases respectively, with 11 bases between them. The source material was PBMCs. The chain combines TRBV18 with TRBJ2-7; no clear D. The sequence was collected from a human donor in good health (CMV status not recorded). Some clones in this sample may be carry-over from other donors' samples. For the CDR3, the DNA is TGTGCCAGCTCCCCGGTCGGAGACGAGCAGTACTTC. Translated: CASSPVGDEQYF. Full variable domain (outside the CDR3, taken from reference TRBV18 and TRBJ2-7): NAGVMQNPRHLVRRRGQEARLRCSPMKGHSHVYWYRQLPEEGLKFMVYLQKENIIDESGMPKERFSAEFPKEGPSILRIQQVVRGDSAAYFCASSPVGDEQYFGPGTRLTVT.